This T cell receptor (beta chain) was sequenced for a study of cytomegalovirus exposure and HLA in healthy donors. Study information: Earlier sequencing of some 170 million T cells yielded roughly 120 million unique TCR beta sequences. Study-level findings and limits: Fewer N-insertions than the roughly 630-donor mean were reportedly shown by an Asian-associated ancestry cluster in a later analysis. The study flagged 150 to 200 TCR beta chains as cytomegalovirus-associated.

A multiplex PCR was run with 60 Vbeta primers and 13 Jbeta primers. Some clones are missing from TCRdb's copy, which holds only in-frame ones; the method was immunoSEQ multiplex PCR. The data contain 100,000 to 150,000 clones, around 82% of them singletons. On this clone: Antigen: not known.

The CDR3 runs 13 residues. The ends were cut back, 5 bases at V and 10 bases at J, with 15 bases in the middle. Germline CDR1 is SGHNT and CDR2 is YENEEA. This TCR came from a female donor in good health and CMV-seronegative. The sequenced material came from PBMCs. This sequence joins TRBV11-3 and TRBJ2-1, with D perhaps matching TRBD2 (6 bases). CDR3: CASSPRGGVEQFF. The CDR3 coding sequence is TGTGCCAGCAGCCCCCGGGGCGGGGTAGAGCAGTTCTTC.